This T cell receptor beta chain was recovered during a study of PD-1 blockade in classical Hodgkin lymphoma. This CDR3 has 17 residues. V gave up 3 bases and J gave up 1 base, with 18 bases separating them. In germline, CDR1 is SGHRS, CDR2 YFSETQ. This sample's time point: newly diagnosed, previously untreated cHL patient sample. Researchers used magnetic negative selection to pull out pure CD4+ T cells from thawed PBMCs. Repertoires were generated with immunoSEQ multiplex PCR, while TCRdb's copy carries only in-frame clones and drops some. Here the sample spans 20,000 to 30,000 clones, roughly nine tenths being singletons.

The sample comprised CD4+ T cells from blood. This clonotype was obtained from a human donor with classical Hodgkin lymphoma. V is TRBV5-1 and J is TRBJ2-3; possibly TRBD1 for D (5 bases). CDR3 sequence reads: CASSSVTAMGRTDTQYF. DNA of the CDR3: TGCGCCAGCAGCTCGGTGACAGCTATGGGTCGCACAGATACGCAGTATTTT.